A selection of T cell receptor beta chains follows, all from one sample in a study of T cell responses to AZD1222 COVID-19 vaccine. The data were produced by immunoSEQ multiplex PCR, yet TCRdb's version contains in-frame clones alone and is incomplete. The sample includes about 140,000 clones, 90% of them seen just once. The material was peripheral blood, obtained on day 0 of AZD1222 vaccination. These receptor sequences come from an adult in good health. Each CDR3 is given with its conserved first and last residue. A D gene is named only where the DNA matches it firmly. A clone size is listed for some rows: how often the clone was seen (once, few, many), or a class if it is expanded.

j_call v_call clone_size cdr3_length d_call cdr3_nt cdr3_aa
TRBJ2-1 TRBV3-1/TRBV3-2 once 18 TRBD2 TGTGCCAGCAGCCCTGGGACTAGCGGCCCCCAATTGTACAATGAGCAGTTCTTC CASSPGTSGPQLYNEQFF
TRBJ2-7 TRBV7-9 NA 13 NA TGTGCCAGCAGCCAACAGGTTGCCTACGAGCAGTACTTC CASSQQVAYEQYF
TRBJ2-5 TRBV27 NA 16 NA TGTGCCAGGGACCGGGACTCCCCCTATCGTAGGGAGACCCAGTACTTC CARDRDSPYRRETQYF
TRBJ2-7 TRBV29-1 NA 11 TRBD1 TGCAGCGCCGGGACAGGGGACGAGCAGTACTTC CSAGTGDEQYF
TRBJ1-2 TRBV11-3 NA 15 NA TGTGCCAGCAGCTTAGCTCAATCTTCGGCCTATGGCTACACCTTC CASSLAQSSAYGYTF
TRBJ2-2 TRBV9 NA 15 NA TGTGCCAGCAGCGAATGGGCGGGGCGAACCGGGGAGCTGTTTTTT CASSEWAGRTGELFF
TRBJ1-4 TRBV28 NA 15 TRBD1 TGTGCCAGCAGTTCCTCCGGGACAGGGGAAGAAAAACTGTTTTTT CASSSSGTGEEKLFF
TRBJ2-4 TRBV6-1 NA 16 TRBD2 TGTGCCAGCAGTGAAACTCCATCGAGCGGGGCAAACATTCAGTACTTC CASSETPSSGANIQYF
TRBJ2-2 TRBV18 NA 14 NA TGTGCCAGCACGTCCACCGTGGTCGCCGGGGAGCTGTTTTTT CASTSTVVAGELFF
TRBJ2-7 TRBV7-2 NA 11 NA TGTGCCAGCAGCCTAAAAGGGGTGCAGTACTTC CASSLKGVQYF
TRBJ1-1 TRBV4-1 NA 13 NA TGCGCCAGCAGCCAACAGGGCTCCCTTGAAGCTTTCTTT CASSQQGSLEAFF
TRBJ2-1 TRBV30 NA 13 NA TGTGCTGGAAGGGGTAGCTCCTACAATGAGCAGTTCTTC CAGRGSSYNEQFF
TRBJ1-5 TRBV19 NA 15 TRBD1 TGTGCCACCGGTTATAAACAGGGGGCTCGGCAGCCCCAGCATTTT CATGYKQGARQPQHF
TRBJ1-2 TRBV6-5 NA 13 TRBD1 TGTGCCAGCAGGACGACAGGGCTGGAAGGCTACACCTTC CASRTTGLEGYTF
TRBJ2-7 TRBV7-8 NA 15 TRBD1 TGTGCCAGCAGGTCCGGGACAGGGTTGTTCTACGAGCAGTACTTC CASRSGTGLFYEQYF
TRBJ2-7 TRBV18 NA 15 NA TGTGCCAGCTCACCACCGAGAGGAGAGTCCTACGAGCAGTACTTC CASSPPRGESYEQYF
TRBJ1-2 TRBV19 NA 13 NA TGTGCCAGTAGGATCGCGGGTGGCTATGGCTACACCTTC CASRIAGGYGYTF
TRBJ2-3 TRBV3-1/TRBV3-2 NA 15 TRBD1 TGTGCCAGCAGTGGACAGGGGATGGGTACAGATACGCAGTATTTT CASSGQGMGTDTQYF
TRBJ2-1 TRBV19 NA 14 NA TGTGCCAGTAGTATAGGGTCAGTTAACAATGAGCAGTTCTTC CASSIGSVNNEQFF
TRBJ2-5 TRBV9 NA 16 TRBD2 TGTGCCAGCAGCGTAGGTGCTAGCGGGATGGTAGAGACCCAGTACTTC CASSVGASGMVETQYF
TRBJ1-2 TRBV7-9 NA 14 NA TGTGCCAGCAGCTTCCTACAGGGTATGGATGGCTACACCTTC CASSFLQGMDGYTF
TRBJ2-3 TRBV3-1/TRBV3-2 NA 14 NA TGTGCCAGCAGCCAAGTAAAACGCACAGATACGCAGTATTTT CASSQVKRTDTQYF
TRBJ1-3 TRBV4-2 NA 14 NA TGTGCCAGCAGCCAAGATCAAGCTGGAAACACCATATATTTT CASSQDQAGNTIYF
TRBJ1-1 TRBV3-1/TRBV3-2 NA 16 TRBD1 TGTGCCAGCAGCCCACCTGACATTACAGGGGATTCTGGGGCTTTCTTT CASSPPDITGDSGAFF
TRBJ2-2 TRBV7-9 few 17 TRBD2 TGTGCCAGCAGCTTCCCCCAGCGGGGGGGCATGATCGGGGAGCTGTTTTTT CASSFPQRGGMIGELFF
TRBJ1-6 TRBV5-1 NA 17 NA TGCGCCAGCAGCGTAAACCGTCTGAGCTCCTATAATTCACCCCTCCACTTT CASSVNRLSSYNSPLHF
TRBJ1-2 TRBV25-1 NA 15 NA TGTGCCAGCAGTGGACGGGGGAATTGGGACTATGGCTACACCTTC CASSGRGNWDYGYTF
TRBJ1-5 TRBV25-1 NA 15 TRBD1 TGTGCCAGCAGTGACCCCGGGACAGGCAATCAGCCCCAGCATTTT CASSDPGTGNQPQHF
TRBJ2-1 TRBV7-8 NA 11 NA TGTGCCAGCAGCTCGGAACATGAGCAGTTCTTC CASSSEHEQFF
TRBJ2-7 TRBV5-1 NA 15 TRBD2 TGCGCCAGCAGCTTGGCTCTAGCGGGGGACTACGAGCAGTACTTC CASSLALAGDYEQYF
TRBJ2-1 TRBV5-1 NA 15 TRBD2 TGCGCCAGCAGCTTGGTCAGCGGGGGGGAAAATGAGCAGTTCTTC CASSLVSGGENEQFF
TRBJ1-1 TRBV13 NA 16 NA TGTGCCAGCAGCTTAGCCCAAAACAAGGAAGGGACTGAAGCTTTCTTT CASSLAQNKEGTEAFF
TRBJ2-2 TRBV9 NA 18 TRBD1 TGTGCCAGCAGCGACCGGACAGGGGGCTTCGCGAACACCGGGGAGCTGTTTTTT CASSDRTGGFANTGELFF
TRBJ1-5 TRBV4-1 NA 17 NA TGCGCCAGCAGCCAAGTGGCGACAGCTCAGGGGAGTCAGCCCCAGCATTTT CASSQVATAQGSQPQHF
TRBJ1-4 TRBV5-1 once 16 TRBD1 TGCGCCAGCAGCATAGGACAGGGGGGGAATGATGAAAAACTGTTTTTT CASSIGQGGNDEKLFF
TRBJ1-3 TRBV6-4 NA 18 NA TGTGCCAGCAGTGGCTCGGACAGAGAGGGCCGCTCTGGAAACACCATATATTTT CASSGSDREGRSGNTIYF
TRBJ2-1 TRBV11-3 NA 18 TRBD1 TGTGCCAGCAGCTTCAGGACAGGGGTGGCAAGTAGGGACAATGAGCAGTTCTTC CASSFRTGVASRDNEQFF
TRBJ2-3 TRBV7-9 NA 18 NA TGTGCCAGCAGCTTCAAGGGCCGGGGGTTTCTTCAATCAGATACGCAGTATTTT CASSFKGRGFLQSDTQYF
TRBJ2-5 TRBV9 NA 18 TRBD2 TGTGCCAGCAGCGTAGCGGGTTTCAGCGGGGGGGCCGCAGAGACCCAGTACTTC CASSVAGFSGGAAETQYF
TRBJ2-3 TRBV9 NA 19 TRBD1 TGTGCCAGCAGCGTAGAAGCAGGACAGGGCTTTCACGACACAGATACGCAGTATTTT CASSVEAGQGFHDTDTQYF
TRBJ2-1 TRBV14 NA 18 NA TGTGCCAGCAGCCGGGCAAGTGGGGACCACCTCTCCTTTAATGAGCAGTTCTTC CASSRASGDHLSFNEQFF
TRBJ2-1 TRBV2 NA 13 NA TGTGCCAGCAGTGAAAGACTCTACAATGAGCAGTTCTTC CASSERLYNEQFF
TRBJ1-2 TRBV5-4 few 17 TRBD1 TGTGCCAGTTCCCCGGGGGGGCGACAGGGGGCCGGCTATGGCTACACCTTC CASSPGGRQGAGYGYTF
TRBJ2-1 TRBV5-4 NA 16 NA TGTGCCAGCAGCACAACTCAGGGTAGGTCCTACAATGAGCAGTTCTTC CASSTTQGRSYNEQFF
TRBJ1-5 TRBV27 NA 14 TRBD1 TGTGCCAGCAGTTTCCAAGGGGGCTCTCAGCCCCAGCATTTT CASSFQGGSQPQHF
TRBJ1-4 TRBV10-1 NA 15 NA TGCGCCAGCAGTGAGGGTACCAGCGTAGGGGAAAAACTGTTTTTT CASSEGTSVGEKLFF
TRBJ1-1 TRBV9 NA 17 NA TGTGCCAGCAGCGGTAGTTGGGACCCTGTTTTCAACACTGAAGCTTTCTTT CASSGSWDPVFNTEAFF